The rows below give T cell receptor beta chains drawn from one sample of a study of T cell clonotyping in hematopoietic cell transplantation. TCRdb's table, derived via immunoSEQ multiplex PCR, lists solely in-frame clones and lacks some. This table holds about 47,000 clones, roughly 80% found once. Source: peripheral blood mononuclear cells, taken before stem cell transplant. Receptors were obtained from a man in his sixties with myelodysplastic syndrome. Some clones in this sample may be carry-over from other donors' samples. Each CDR3 is given with its conserved first and last residue. The D gene is left open where the match is weak. Size values are once, few and many counts, or a class for expanded clones, and some rows have none.

>-|TRBV10-3|TRBJ2-1|-
CAISVPRTENEQFF
TGTGCCATCAGTGTCCCCCGGACAGAAAATGAGCAGTTCTTC
>-|TRBV14|TRBJ2-1|-
CASSPGLTSLEGQFF
TGTGCCAGCAGCCCGGGACTGACTTCCTTAGAGGGGCAGTTCTTC
>-|TRBV6-6|TRBJ1-6|-
CASTRGTSSYNSPLHF
TGTGCCAGCACTCGGGGCACGAGCTCCTATAATTCACCCCTCCACTTT
>few|TRBV30|TRBJ1-1|-
CAWSLGLPTGEAFF
TGTGCCTGGAGCTTGGGACTCCCGACGGGTGAAGCTTTCTTT
>-|TRBV6-5|TRBJ2-3|-
CASSRGTDTQYF
TGTGCCAGCAGTCGGGGCACAGATACGCAGTATTTT
>-|TRBV28|TRBJ2-3|-
CASMGPSTDTQYF
TGTGCCAGCATGGGACCTAGCACAGATACGCAGTATTTT
>-|TRBV7-6|TRBJ1-4|-
CASSLATPGTATNEKLFF
TGTGCCAGCAGCCTGGCAACCCCAGGGACTGCAACTAATGAAAAACTGTTTTTT
>-|TRBV4-3|TRBJ2-3|-
CASSLTADTQYF
TGCGCCAGCAGCCTGACGGCAGATACGCAGTATTTT
>-|TRBV4-3|TRBJ1-5|-
CASSQEAISNQPQHF
TGCGCCAGCAGCCAAGAGGCTATTAGCAATCAGCCCCAGCATTTT
>-|TRBV11-1|TRBJ1-1|-
CASSLGSGTEAFF
TGTGCCAGCAGCTTAGGGTCGGGCACTGAAGCTTTCTTT
>-|TRBV30|TRBJ1-3|TRBD1
CAWSVTGGRNTIYF
TGTGCCTGGAGTGTTACAGGGGGCAGAAACACCATATATTTT
>-|TRBV9|TRBJ2-1|-
CASSADLYNEQFF
TGTGCCAGCAGCGCGGATCTCTACAATGAGCAGTTCTTC
>few|TRBV7-2|TRBJ2-7|TRBD1
CASSTWTGGPYEQYF
TGTGCCAGCAGCACCTGGACAGGGGGCCCCTACGAGCAGTACTTC
>-|TRBV14|TRBJ2-7|-
CASSQATSSTPGEQYF
TGTGCCAGCAGCCAAGCTACTAGTTCGACCCCGGGCGAGCAGTACTTC
>-|TRBV6-5|TRBJ2-3|TRBD2
CASRGSGGAKDTQYF
TGTGCCAGCAGGGGAAGCGGGGGGGCAAAAGATACGCAGTATTTT
>-|TRBV15|TRBJ1-2|TRBD1
CATTAEGRGENYGYTF
TGTGCCACCACCGCGGAGGGCAGGGGGGAAAACTATGGCTACACCTTC
>-|TRBV6-5|TRBJ2-5|-
CASSYGSAQETQYF
TGTGCCAGCAGTTACGGGTCAGCACAAGAGACCCAGTACTTC
>-|TRBV6-5|TRBJ1-5|-
CASSYRITGQPQHF
TGTGCCAGCAGTTATAGGATTACCGGTCAGCCCCAGCATTTT
>few|TRBV6-6|TRBJ1-5|-
CASSSTAGAGRQPQHF
TGTGCCAGCAGTTCGACCGCAGGCGCGGGGCGTCAGCCCCAGCATTTT
>once|TRBV19|TRBJ2-5|TRBD1
CASSMYSGRGPSRKETQYF
TGTGCCAGTAGTATGTACTCTGGCAGGGGGCCGTCGAGGAAGGAGACCCAGTACTTC
>-|TRBV25-1|TRBJ2-5|TRBD2
CASSRGGRETQYF
TGTGCCAGCAGCCGGGGGGGGCGGGAGACCCAGTACTTC
>-|TRBV2|TRBJ1-1|TRBD1
CASRLQGAMMNTEAFF
TGTGCCAGCAGACTACAGGGGGCGATGATGAACACTGAAGCTTTCTTT
>-|TRBV7-8|TRBJ1-2|-
CASSLAGIGFDGYTF
TGTGCCAGCAGCTTAGCCGGCATAGGTTTTGATGGCTACACCTTC
>-|TRBV29-1|TRBJ2-7|TRBD1
CSVVLRDRGREQYF
TGCAGCGTTGTGCTCCGGGACAGGGGGCGCGAGCAGTACTTC
>-|TRBV4-3|TRBJ1-6|TRBD1
CASSQDRGQGISPLHF
TGCGCCAGCAGCCAAGATAGGGGGCAGGGAATTTCACCCCTCCACTTT
>once|TRBV7-9|TRBJ1-5|TRBD1
CASSFDGQGNQPQHF
TGTGCCAGCAGCTTCGATGGACAGGGCAATCAGCCCCAGCATTTT
>once|TRBV7-2|TRBJ1-6|-
CASTLYNSPLHF
TGTGCCAGCACACTGTATAATTCACCCCTCCACTTT
>-|TRBV7-2|TRBJ1-2|-
CASSLEAGTDLLGYTF
TGTGCCAGCAGCTTAGAGGCAGGCACTGACCTTCTGGGCTACACCTTC
>-|TRBV6-6|TRBJ1-5|-
CASSYQNQPQHF
TGTGCCAGCAGTTACCAGAATCAGCCCCAGCATTTT
>-|TRBV6-6|TRBJ2-7|-
CASSYGRADEQYF
TGTGCCAGCAGTTACGGCAGGGCGGACGAGCAGTACTTC
>-|TRBV5-6|TRBJ1-2|TRBD1
CASSRTGGDYGYTF
TGTGCCAGCAGCCGGACAGGGGGGGACTATGGCTACACCTTC
>-|TRBV13|TRBJ1-2|TRBD1
CASSFRGVEDGYTF
TGTGCCAGCAGCTTCAGGGGGGTGGAGGATGGCTACACCTTC
>-|TRBV19|TRBJ2-7|TRBD1
CASSGQGLYEQYF
TGTGCCAGTTCCGGACAGGGCCTCTACGAGCAGTACTTC
>-|TRBV7-2|TRBJ1-3|-
CASSSVWGTGNTIYF
TGTGCCAGCAGCTCGGTGTGGGGGACCGGAAACACCATATATTTT
>few|TRBV5-1|TRBJ2-2|-
CASSRGAGGELFF
TGCGCCAGCAGCCGGGGCGCGGGCGGGGAGCTGTTTTTT
>-|TRBV28|TRBJ2-3|-
CASSLPTRGSTDTQYF
TGTGCCAGCAGTTTACCGACCCGAGGTAGCACAGATACGCAGTATTTT
>-|TRBV11-2|TRBJ2-5|-
CASSLIQGETQYF
TGTGCCAGCAGCTTGATACAGGGTGAGACCCAGTACTTC
>-|TRBV7-2|TRBJ2-2|TRBD2
CASSFSAGGLSGELFF
TGTGCCAGCAGCTTCTCGGCGGGGGGGCTGTCCGGGGAGCTGTTTTTT
>-|TRBV30|TRBJ2-6|-
CAWGIPTSGANVLTF
TGTGCCTGGGGGATCCCTACCTCTGGGGCCAACGTCCTGACTTTC